A single sample gave rise to the 28 T cell receptor beta chains below, sequenced in a study of blood T cell repertoires in COVID-19. Clones were read by immunoSEQ multiplex PCR, and TCRdb kept only the in-frame ones, dropping some. The table includes roughly 220,000 clones, over 80% detected once. Sequencing was performed on PBMCs or T cells enriched from blood (not recorded which). The receptors were sampled from a woman between 40 and 50 years old who had recovered from COVID-19.

The gene calls are TRBV7-8 and TRBJ2-3, with TRBD2 as a possible D gene (6 bases). This CDR3 contains 15 residues. Germline loops: CDR1 SGHVS, CDR2 FQNEAQ. V was shortened by 2 bases and J by 4 bases, with 13 bases between the two germline ends. The CDR3 is CASSLRRDWADTQYF. In nucleotides, the CDR3 is TGTGCCAGCAGCTTACGGCGGGATTGGGCAGATACGCAGTATTTT.

The rearrangement links TRBV9 to TRBJ2-3, with 7 bases lining up with TRBD2. CDR1 SGDLS and CDR2 YYNGEE come from the germline V gene. CDR3 length equals 12 residues. V dropped 3 bases and J dropped 7; count of bases not matched to a gene: 2. Here the CDR3 reads CASSESGNTQYF. In DNA form, the CDR3 reads TGTGCCAGCAGCGAGAGCGGGAATACGCAGTATTTT.

V usage is TRBV9 and J usage is TRBJ2-1; TRBD1 agrees at 7 bases. The CDR3 totals 15 residues. Trimming cost V 4 bases and J 7 bases; bases outside gene matches: 11. CDR1 is SGDLS and CDR2 is YYNGEE in the germline V gene. CDR3 DNA: TGTGCCAGCAGCAGGACGGGACAGCCGACTAATGAGCAGTTCTTC. Translating it yields CASSRTGQPTNEQFF.

This clone came up a few times. The chain recombines TRBV6-5 with TRBJ2-2, with a weak D call TRBD2 (6 bases). The germline CDR1 and CDR2 sequences are MNHEY and SVGAGI. V was clipped by 7 bases and J by 3 bases, with 15 bases between them. The CDR3 totals 15 residues. The CDR3 spells CASNRLGGDTGELFF. The CDR3 DNA is TGTGCCAGCAATCGGTTAGGCGGGGACACCGGGGAGCTGTTTTTT.

The chain uses TRBV11-2 and TRBJ2-5; maybe TRBD1 (6 bases). Trimming took off 1 base at V and 1 base at J, with 7 bases between the two ends. Germline assignment: CDR1 SGHAT and CDR2 FQNNGV. This CDR3 has 14 residues. CDR3 coding DNA: TGTGCCAGCAGCTTAGTGGGGGCCCAAGAGACCCAGTACTTC. Protein product: CASSLVGAQETQYF. Supplemented by reference TRBV11-2 and TRBJ2-5, the full variable domain reads EAGVAQSPRYKIIEKRQSVAFWCNPISGHATLYWYQQILGQGPKLLIQFQNNGVVDDSQLPKDRFSAERLKGVDSTLKIQPAKLEDSAVYLCASSLVGAQETQYFGPGTRLLVL.

This clone occurred a few times. J is TRBJ1-2 and V is TRBV7-2; D unclear. This CDR3 has 14 amino acids. The germline CDR1 and CDR2 sequences are SGHTA and FQGNSA. V lost 0 bases to trimming and J lost 6 bases, with 11 bases between them. DNA for the CDR3: TGTGCCAGCAGCTTAGCCCGGGGAGGGCATGGCTACACCTTC. Its protein product is CASSLARGGHGYTF. Together with reference TRBV7-2 and TRBJ1-2, the CDR3 gives the full variable domain: GAGVSQSPSNKVTEKGKDVELRCDPISGHTALYWYRQSLGQGLEFLIYFQGNSAPDKSGLPSDRFSAERTGGSVSTLTIQRTQQEDSAVYLCASSLARGGHGYTFGSGTRLTVV.

This chain joins TRBV7-2 and TRBJ2-1; TRBD2 matches at 11 bases. J gave up 10 bases and V 4 bases, and 9 bases lay outside the gene matches. Germline values: CDR1 SGHTA, CDR2 FQGNSA. The CDR3 sequence is 15 residues long. The CDR3 bases are TGTGCCAGCAGCTCGGCGGGACTAGCGGCTTCGGAGCAGTTCTTC. This translates into CASSSAGLAASEQFF.

The gene calls are TRBV21-1 and TRBJ1-2; the tabulated D call, TRBD1, remains unverified against the DNA. TRBV21-1 is marked as a pseudogene. This CDR3 is built from 18 residues. CDR3 protein: CASSKAGGQGDWRYGYTF. CDR3 DNA sequence: TGTGCCAGCAGCAAAGCAGGGGGACAGGGGGATTGGCGATATGGCTACACCTTC.

This sequence joins TRBV5-6 and TRBJ2-7; the D gene is possibly TRBD2 (6 bases). Germline V lookup: CDR1 SGHDT, CDR2 YYEEEE. CDR3 length equals 16 residues. Trimming removed 2 bases from V and 2 bases from J, with 17 bases in between. The CDR3 loop is CASSFRQAIAAYEQYV. The CDR3 DNA follows: TGTGCCAGCAGCTTTCGACAAGCGATAGCGGCCTACGAGCAGTACGTC.

The rearrangement uses TRBV24-1 and TRBJ2-1; 9 nucleotides match TRBD2. V dropped 1 base and J dropped 1; count of bases not matched to a gene: 1. This CDR3 contains 16 residues. Germline V gene data show CDR1 as KGHDR and CDR2 as SFDVKD. The CDR3, as DNA: TGTGCCACCAGTGATTTTCTAGCGGGGTCCTACAATGAGCAGTTCTTC. Translated: CATSDFLAGSYNEQFF.

The chain uses TRBV11-2 and TRBJ2-7; a weak D match, TRBD1 (5 bases). The CDR3 sequence is 16 residues long. Per germline, CDR1 SGHAT and CDR2 FQNNGV. V was clipped by 1 base and J by 4 bases, with 17 bases between them. CDR3 residues: CASSLVSRAGWYEQYV. CDR3 sequence (DNA): TGTGCCAGCAGCTTAGTCTCCCGGGCAGGGTGGTACGAGCAGTACGTC.

The genes are TRBV10-3 and TRBJ2-3, with 13 bases fitting TRBD2. The V and J ends lost 2 bases and 4 bases, in that order; junction bases with no gene match: 6. This CDR3 has 17 residues. Germline V gene data show CDR1 as ENHRY and CDR2 as SYGVKD. DNA of the CDR3: TGTGCCATCAGTGAGGCCAGACTAGCGGGAGGCGCAGATACGCAGTATTTT. Translated, it gives CAISEARLAGGADTQYF.

Remarks on this clone: Additional DNA sequences in this sample encode the identical CDR3. The chain combines TRBV28 with TRBJ1-5; no reliable D call. Germline V gene sequence: CDR1 MDHEN, CDR2 SYDVKM. Between the trimmed V and J ends, which lost 3 bases and 7 bases, there was a span of 7 bases. The CDR3 extends over 12 amino acids. The CDR3 reads CASSLGGQPQHF. Written as DNA, the CDR3 is TGTGCCAGCAGTTTGGGAGGGCAGCCCCAGCATTTT.

The chain couples TRBV29-1 to TRBJ1-6, with D maybe TRBD1 (6 bases). The CDR3 has 13 residues. The germline V and J ends were trimmed by 0 bases and 10 bases, with 10 bases remaining between them. The germline gives CDR1 SQVTM, CDR2 ANQGSEA. The CDR3 DNA sequence: TGCAGCGTTGAAGAGACGGGGGGCTCACCCCTCCACTTT. Residues: CSVEETGGSPLHF.

CDR3 region: CASSPGGANTEAFF. As DNA, the CDR3 is TGTGCCAGCAGCCCGGGGGGGGCGAACACTGAAGCTTTCTTT. The rearrangement links TRBV28 to TRBJ1-1, with D possibly being TRBD1 (6 bases). V gave up 6 bases and J gave up 1 base, with 12 bases separating them. The V gene's germline CDR1 is MDHEN and CDR2 SYDVKM. The CDR3 loop spans 14 amino acids.

This chain uses TRBV6-6 with TRBJ2-5, with D perhaps TRBD1 (7 bases). Germline V gives CDR1 MNHNY, CDR2 SVGAGI (reference sequence). The CDR3 is 13 amino acids. V was cut by 8 bases and J by 0 bases, with 10 bases left in between. CDR3 nucleotide sequence: TGTGCCAGCGGAGGGACAGACCAAGAGACCCAGTACTTC. The encoded protein is CASGGTDQETQYF.

The chain couples TRBV5-3 to TRBJ2-7; weak D call: TRBD1 (6 bases). TRBV5-3 is marked as an open reading frame, function uncertain. The V gene lost 4 bases and the J gene lost 2 bases, with 22 bases spanning the gap. CDR3 length: 17 amino acids. The CDR3: CARSPDDRTVATYEQYF. The CDR3 bases are TGTGCCAGAAGCCCCGACGACCGGACAGTCGCCACCTACGAGCAGTACTTC.

V and J are TRBV7-2 and TRBJ1-2; 7 positions agree with TRBD1. The length of the CDR3 is 17 residues. V lost 5 bases, J lost 5 bases, and 17 bases stayed unmatched. Per germline, CDR1 SGHTA and CDR2 FQGNSA. DNA of the CDR3: TGTGCCAGCAGCCTATCGTCAACCTTACAGGGGTATTATGGCTACACCTTC. Protein sequence: CASSLSSTLQGYYGYTF.

V and J are TRBV7-8 and TRBJ2-7; possibly TRBD1 for D (5 bases). V was trimmed by 1 base and J by 3 bases, leaving 13 bases between them. Looked up from germline, CDR1 is SGHVS and CDR2 is FQNEAQ. There are 15 residues in the CDR3. CDR3 sequence (DNA): TGTGCCAGCAGCTTAGATCCTGGACAAGGCTACGAGCAGTACTTC. This codes for CASSLDPGQGYEQYF.

In this sample, this clone turned up once. This sequence joins TRBV12-3 or TRBV12-4 and TRBJ2-1; D perhaps matches TRBD2 (5 bases). Between the trimmed V and J ends, which lost 7 bases and 8 bases, there was a span of 15 bases. The CDR3 consists of 13 residues. The CDR3 spells CASITSTGYEQFF. The CDR3 DNA reads TGTGCCAGCATAACATCGACGGGATATGAGCAGTTCTTC.

The rearrangement links TRBV9 to TRBJ1-6; 9 nucleotides align to TRBD1. The CDR3 sequence is 15 residues long. V lost 4 bases to trimming and J lost 6 bases; unmatched junction nucleotides: 5. Germline CDR1 and CDR2: SGDLS and YYNGEE. The CDR3 spells CASSPQGAGNSPLHF. The DNA for the CDR3 is TGTGCCAGCAGCCCACAGGGGGCGGGTAATTCACCCCTCCACTTT.

This chain uses TRBV10-2 with TRBJ1-2, with 11 bases aligning to TRBD1. V lost 2 bases, J lost 6 bases, and 2 bases stayed unmatched. Germline V gives CDR1 WSHSY, CDR2 SAAADI. This CDR3 is 14 amino acids long. The CDR3 reads CASSEPDRGHGYTF. In DNA, the CDR3 is TGCGCCAGCAGTGAGCCGGACAGGGGGCATGGCTACACCTTC.

Here the CDR3 reads CASSIIGDTGELFF. The DNA of the CDR3 is TGTGCCAGTAGTATAATAGGGGACACCGGGGAGCTGTTTTTT. The V call is TRBV19, the J call TRBJ2-2; possible D gene TRBD1, 5 bases. Germline V gene lookup returns CDR1 LNHDA and CDR2 SQIVND (reference sequence). The CDR3 runs 14 residues. Trimming took 2 bases from V and 3 from J, leaving 7 bases between them.

V usage is TRBV4-1 and J usage is TRBJ2-1; possible D gene TRBD2, 5 bases. Germline assignment: CDR1 MGHRA and CDR2 YSYEKL. V was cut by 5 bases and J by 2 bases, with 13 bases left in between. This CDR3 region has 15 residues. The CDR3 is CASSVRDGAYNEQFF. CDR3 in DNA: TGCGCCAGCAGCGTCCGGGATGGGGCCTACAATGAGCAGTTCTTC.

The table lists this clone with a count of one. Here the CDR3 reads CASSLRTTVEAFF. In nucleotides, the CDR3 is TGTGCCAGCAGCTTACGGACTACCGTTGAAGCTTTCTTT. This chain joins TRBV7-2 and TRBJ1-1; D is unresolved. Trimming left V 2 bases short and J 7 bases short, with 11 bases between. The CDR3 has 13 amino acids. CDR1 and CDR2 (germline): SGHTA, FQGNSA.

The chain employs TRBV20-1 and TRBJ2-1; TRBD2 is a possible D gene (6 bases). Germline V CDR1 and CDR2: DFQATT, SNEGSKA (reference sequence). Between the trimmed V and J ends, which lost 3 bases and 3 bases, there was a span of 15 bases. CDR3 length equals 15 residues. CDR3 sequence: CSASPLTGVYNEQFF. The CDR3 DNA sequence: TGCAGTGCTAGTCCCCTCACGGGGGTCTACAATGAGCAGTTCTTC.

The V gene is TRBV30, the J gene TRBJ1-6; unclear D gene. Trimming removed 6 bases at V and 3 bases at J, with 9 bases between. Looked up from germline, CDR1 is GTSNPN and CDR2 is SVGIG (reference sequence). CDR3 length: 13 residues. The CDR3 sequence: CACGNIYNSPLHF. The CDR3, as DNA: TGTGCCTGCGGAAATATCTATAATTCACCCCTCCACTTT. Together with reference TRBV30 and TRBJ1-6, the CDR3 gives the full variable domain: SQTIHQWPATLVQPVGSPLSLECTVEGTSNPNLYWYRQAAGRGLQLLFYSVGIGQISSEVPQNLSASRPQDRQFILSSKKLLLSDSGFYLCACGNIYNSPLHFGNGTRLTVT.

This clone was detected once. This sequence joins TRBV28 and TRBJ2-7; 9 positions match TRBD2. There are 15 residues in the CDR3. Germline V lookup: CDR1 MDHEN, CDR2 SYDVKM. The V gene end was trimmed by 3 bases and the J gene end by 1 base; junction bases not matched to a gene: 4. The CDR3 loop reads CASSFTAGGSYEQYF. The CDR3 DNA reads as TGTGCCAGCAGTTTCACGGCGGGAGGGTCCTACGAGCAGTACTTC.